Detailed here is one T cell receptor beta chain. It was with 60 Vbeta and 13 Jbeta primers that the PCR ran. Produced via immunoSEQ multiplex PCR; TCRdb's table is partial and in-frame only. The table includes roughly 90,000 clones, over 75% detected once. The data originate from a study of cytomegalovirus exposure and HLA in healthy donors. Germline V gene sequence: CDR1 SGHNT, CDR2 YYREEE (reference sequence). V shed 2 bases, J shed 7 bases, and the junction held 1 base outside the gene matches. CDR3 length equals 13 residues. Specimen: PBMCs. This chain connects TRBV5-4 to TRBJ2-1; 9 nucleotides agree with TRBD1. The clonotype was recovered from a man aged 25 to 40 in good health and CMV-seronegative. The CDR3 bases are TGTGCCAGCAGCTTACAGGGGGCAAATGAGCAGTTCTTC. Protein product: CASSLQGANEQFF.